One and the same sample provided the 22 T cell receptor beta chains below, sequenced in a study of T cells after yellow fever vaccination. TCRdb processed the 5' RACE reads anew with MiXCR; each CDR3 protein has one entry. The sample has a few hundred thousand distinct CDR3 sequences, roughly 6.3% seen once. The source was CD4+ T cells sorted from PBMCs, collected on the day of the yellow fever booster vaccination. Every receptor here comes from a man aged 25-40 years who received the YFV17D yellow fever vaccine.

This clonotype appeared many times. J is TRBJ1-1 and V is TRBV21-1. TRBV21-1 is classified as a pseudogene. The CDR3 contains 14 residues. Written as DNA, the CDR3 is TGTGCCAGCAGCAAAGATCCAGGGAGGAAGGCAGCTTTCTTT. Protein sequence: CASSKDPGRKAAFF.

This clonotype was counted ten times or more. As DNA, the CDR3 is TGTGCCAGCAGCTTCCGGACAGGGTTTGGCGAGCAGTACTTC. This gives the protein CASSFRTGFGEQYF. J is TRBJ2-7 and V is TRBV3-1, with 8 bases that match TRBD1. CDR3 length: 14 amino acids. CDR1 and CDR2 from the germline V gene are LGHDT and YNNKEL (reference sequence). Trimming at V came to 5 bases and at J to 6 bases, leaving 9 bases not matched to a gene.

There are a few counts of this clonotype. This chain uses TRBV18 with TRBJ2-7; tentatively, D is TRBD1 (5 bases). Trimming cost V 2 bases and J 4 bases, with 18 bases left between them. The CDR3 has 16 residues. Germline V CDR1 and CDR2: KGHSH, LQKENI. The CDR3 sequence is CASSPNGVFRVYEQYF. The CDR3 DNA reads TGTGCCAGCTCACCAAACGGCGTCTTCAGGGTTTACGAGCAGTACTTC. Combining the CDR3 with reference TRBV18 and TRBJ2-7 gives the whole variable domain NAGVMQNPRHLVRRRGQEARLRCSPMKGHSHVYWYRQLPEEGLKFMVYLQKENIIDESGMPKERFSAEFPKEGPSILRIQQVVRGDSAAYFCASSPNGVFRVYEQYFGPGTRLTVT.

This clonotype has more than one count but fewer than ten. This rearrangement joins TRBV6-5 to TRBJ2-5; no reliable D call. Germline V lookup: CDR1 MNHEY, CDR2 SVGAGI. V gave up 2 bases and J gave up 1 base, with 17 bases separating them. The CDR3 has 17 residues. CDR3 sequence reads: CASSYGGRGAIQETQYF. Written as DNA, the CDR3 is TGTGCCAGCAGTTACGGTGGGCGCGGAGCTATCCAAGAGACCCAGTACTTC.

This clonotype was observed a few times. This chain links TRBV10-3 with TRBJ2-2; the D gene could be TRBD1 or TRBD2 (6 bases each). The CDR3 runs 15 residues. V gave up 3 bases and J gave up 5 bases, with 13 bases separating them. Germline V lookup: CDR1 ENHRY, CDR2 SYGVKD. CDR3 nucleotide sequence: TGTGCCATCAGTGATCGGGGGCCCCCAACCGGGGAGCTGTTTTTT. Its translation: CAISDRGPPTGELFF.

This clonotype was seen a few times. This rearrangement joins TRBV20-1 to TRBJ2-2; TRBD2 aligns across 11 bases. There are 16 residues in the CDR3. V shed 3 bases and J 4 bases; nucleotides not matched to a gene: 7. Looked up from germline, CDR1 is DFQATT and CDR2 is SNEGSKA (reference sequence). Here the CDR3 reads CSASTRTSGSTGELFF. In DNA form, the CDR3 reads TGCAGTGCTAGCACCAGGACTAGCGGGTCCACCGGGGAGCTGTTTTTT.

In its sample, this clonotype was seen many times. This rearrangement joins TRBV12-3 or TRBV12-4 to TRBJ2-7; TRBD2 is a possible D gene (6 bases). Trimming removed 3 bases at V and 9 bases at J, with 18 bases between. The CDR3 has 14 residues. The CDR3 nucleotides read TGTGCCAGCAGTTTCGAGACTAGTCGTTTTGGGCAGTACTTC. This sequence encodes CASSFETSRFGQYF.

This clonotype was seen a handful of times. The J gene is TRBJ2-7, the V gene TRBV15; 8 nucleotides agree with TRBD1. Germline CDR1 is LNHNV and CDR2 is YYDKDF (reference sequence). This CDR3 is built from 16 residues. V dropped 1 base and J dropped 5; count of bases not matched to a gene: 10. As DNA, the CDR3 is TGTGCCACCAGCAGAGGCCAGGGGGCGGGACTCAACGAGCAGTACTTC. As protein: CATSRGQGAGLNEQYF. The whole variable domain, filled in from reference TRBV15 and TRBJ2-7, reads DAMVIQNPRYQVTQFGKPVTLSCSQTLNHNVMYWYQQKSSQAPKLLFHYYDKDFNNEADTPDNFQSRRPNTSFCFLDIRSPGLGDTAMYLCATSRGQGAGLNEQYFGPGTRLTVT.

This clonotype was found a few times. The chain carries TRBV6-2 or TRBV6-3 and TRBJ1-2; 7 bases line up with TRBD1. V lost 10 bases, J lost 1 base, and 15 bases stayed unmatched. The CDR3 is 16 amino acids. Germline values: CDR1 MNHEY, CDR2 SVGEGT. CDR3 nucleotides: TGTGCCACCAAAACCCGGGGACAGCTGCTTAACTATGGCTACACCTTC. Its translation: CATKTRGQLLNYGYTF.

The table lists this clonotype with many counts. The J gene is TRBJ2-7, the V gene TRBV5-1; 11 nucleotides align to TRBD2. Trimming at V came to 3 bases and at J to 4 bases, leaving 3 bases not matched to a gene. CDR1 is SGHRS, CDR2 YFSETQ, per germline. The CDR3 has 14 amino acids. CDR3 nucleotide sequence: TGCGCCAGCAGCTCCGGGACTAGCGGTTACGAGCAGTACTTC. It yields the protein CASSSGTSGYEQYF. The whole variable domain, remainder taken from reference TRBV5-1 and TRBJ2-7, is KAGVTQTPRYLIKTRGQQVTLSCSPISGHRSVSWYQQTPGQGLQFLFEYFSETQRNKGNFPGRFSGRQFSNSRSEMNVSTLELGDSALYLCASSSGTSGYEQYFGPGTRLTVT.

The gene calls are TRBV7-2 and TRBJ2-7; possibly TRBD1 for D (5 bases). The CDR3 spans 14 residues. Trimming removed 3 bases from V and 3 bases from J, with 12 bases in between. Germline lookup yields CDR1 SGHTA and CDR2 FQGNSA. Here the CDR3 DNA reads TGTGCCAGCAGCTTTAGACAGAAGAGCTACGAGCAGTACTTC. It specifies CASSFRQKSYEQYF.

This clonotype was seen ten or more times. A much larger clone differs by one base, so this may be a read error. This chain uses TRBV5-1 with TRBJ2-2; D ambiguous. V was cut by 0 bases and J by 2 bases, with 5 bases left in between. The CDR3 has 14 residues. From germline, CDR1 is SGHRS and CDR2 YFSETQ. The CDR3 here is CASSLGHNTGELFF. The CDR3 DNA sequence: TGCGCCAGCAGCTTGGGACACAACACCGGGGAGCTGTTTTTT.

Many counts were recorded for this clonotype. The chain employs TRBV29-1 and TRBJ1-3; D call uncertain. This CDR3 has 13 amino acids. From germline, CDR1 is SQVTM and CDR2 ANQGSEA. Trimming pared 4 bases from V and 2 bases from J, leaving 9 bases between. CDR3 residues: CSVGASAGNTIYF. CDR3 DNA: TGCAGCGTTGGGGCTTCGGCTGGAAACACCATATATTTT.

V is TRBV18 and J is TRBJ2-7; D remains ambiguous. V was cut by 6 bases and J by 6 bases, with 27 bases left in between. There are 17 residues in the CDR3. Germline assignment: CDR1 KGHSH and CDR2 LQKENI. CDR3 coding DNA: TGTGCCAGCTCCCCCCCCTCGAGACTCTTCAATTATACCGAGCAGTACTTC. The encoded protein is CASSPPSRLFNYTEQYF.

This clonotype was counted only a few times. The CDR3: CASSMTDTQYF. In DNA form, the CDR3 reads TGTGCCAGCAGCATGACAGATACGCAGTATTTT. V and J are TRBV6-6 and TRBJ2-3; no firm D call. This CDR3 is built from 11 residues. Germline lookup yields CDR1 MNHNY and CDR2 SVGAGI (reference sequence). V shed 6 bases and J shed 3 bases, with 4 bases lying between them.

This clonotype was counted many times. The chain uses TRBV28 and TRBJ2-1, with TRBD2 identical over 8 bases. CDR1 and CDR2 (germline): MDHEN, SYDVKM. V dropped 8 bases and J dropped 7; count of bases not matched to a gene: 7. This CDR3 contains 13 residues. CDR3 amino acids: CASLIGGGNEQFF. The CDR3 DNA is TGTGCCAGCTTGATCGGCGGGGGGAATGAGCAGTTCTTC.

The sample holds many counts of this clonotype. The chain combines TRBV29-1 with TRBJ1-2; 7 bases are shared with TRBD1. Germline V gene data show CDR1 as SQVTM and CDR2 as ANQGSEA. The CDR3 has 13 residues. The V segment lost 7 bases and the J segment 2 bases; nucleotides outside the gene matches: 7. The CDR3 loop is CSAKTGMNYGYTF. In DNA form, the CDR3 reads TGCAGCGCCAAGACAGGGATGAACTATGGCTACACCTTC.

This clonotype showed up many times. The CDR3 here is CSARVQQGADEQFF. The CDR3, as DNA: TGCAGTGCTAGAGTCCAACAGGGGGCGGATGAGCAGTTCTTC. The J gene is TRBJ2-1, the V gene TRBV20-1, with 9 bases aligning to TRBD1. J was trimmed by 8 bases and V by 1 base; bases with no gene match: 6. This CDR3 is built from 14 residues. From germline, CDR1 is DFQATT and CDR2 SNEGSKA (reference sequence).

There are a few counts of this clonotype. The chain has TRBV6-5 and TRBJ2-7, with D tentatively TRBD1 or TRBD2 (6 bases each). CDR1 is MNHEY, CDR2 SVGAGI, per germline. The V and J ends lost 8 bases and 6 bases respectively, with 17 bases between them. This CDR3 is built from 13 residues. CDR3 DNA sequence: TGTGCCAGCGCCCAAGGGGGGATCGGCGAGCAGTACTTC. Its protein is CASAQGGIGEQYF.

In this sample, this clonotype turned up many times. The chain uses TRBV4-3 and TRBJ1-2, with a weak D call TRBD1 (6 bases). Germline V gene data show CDR1 as LGHNA and CDR2 as YSLEER. The CDR3 runs to 15 residues. Trimming removed 1 base from V and 5 bases from J, with 14 bases in between. In nucleotides, the CDR3 is TGCGCCAGCAGCCAAGCGGAGGGGGTTGGTTATGGCTACACCTTC. It encodes CASSQAEGVGYGYTF.

This clonotype was recorded at least ten times. The chain has TRBV7-2 and TRBJ1-2; D unclear. Germline V gene data show CDR1 as SGHTA and CDR2 as FQGNSA. The V end lost 2 bases, the J end lost 4 bases, and 14 bases lay between the germline ends. The CDR3 is made up of 15 amino acids. The CDR3 DNA follows: TGTGCCAGCAGCTTATCGGGAGCGTCTACCTATGGCTACACCTTC. This codes for CASSLSGASTYGYTF. Variable domain in full (rest from reference TRBV7-2 and TRBJ1-2): GAGVSQSPSNKVTEKGKDVELRCDPISGHTALYWYRQSLGQGLEFLIYFQGNSAPDKSGLPSDRFSAERTGGSVSTLTIQRTQQEDSAVYLCASSLSGASTYGYTFGSGTRLTVV.

The sample holds a few counts of this clonotype. This chain connects TRBV29-1 to TRBJ2-2; no clear D gene. V lost 4 bases, J lost 3 bases, and 9 bases lay in between. The CDR3 consists of 13 residues. The germline V gene encodes CDR1 SQVTM and CDR2 ANQGSEA. The chain's CDR3 is CSVGTAYTGELFF. CDR3 in DNA: TGCAGCGTTGGGACGGCTTACACCGGGGAGCTGTTTTTT.